A single sample is the source of the 31 T cell receptor beta chains below, sequenced in a study of CXCR3-negative and CXCR3-positive naive CD8 T cells. The libraries of TRB cDNA were prepared using 5' RACE with UMI labels. TCRdb re-called the 5' RACE reads; every CDR3 protein appears as one record, without DNA. The record lists about 81,000 distinct CDR3 sequences, of which the ten most abundant hold 1.5% to 2%. Sequencing was performed on naive CXCR3- CD8+ T cells from blood. Subset meaning: CD45RO-CCR7+CD27+CD95- naive CD8+ T cells lacking CXCR3 (TNR3-). These receptors all come from a human donor in good health. Some clones in this sample may be carry-over from other donors' samples.

The chain recombines TRBV28 with TRBJ2-7. Per germline, CDR1 MDHEN and CDR2 SYDVKM. CDR3 size: 13 residues. The CDR3 loop is CASSLRNSYEQYF.

The chain uses TRBV27 and TRBJ2-2; without DNA, the TCRdb call of TRBD2 cannot be checked. CDR1 is MNHEY, CDR2 SMNVEV, per germline (reference sequence). This CDR3 contains 16 residues. CDR3: CATSDLTSGAFGELFF.

V and J are TRBV14 and TRBJ2-1; lacking DNA, the TRBD1 call made by TCRdb goes unchecked. In germline, CDR1 is SGHDN, CDR2 FVKESK. The CDR3 has 12 residues. This CDR3 is CASSLWGGEQFF. The full variable domain, rest sourced from reference TRBV14 and TRBJ2-1, is EAGVTQFPSHSVIEKGQTVTLRCDPISGHDNLYWYRRVMGKEIKFLLHFVKESKQDESGMPNNRFLAERTGGTYSTLKVQPAELEDSGVYFCASSLWGGEQFFGPGTRLTVL.

The chain uses TRBV6-5 and TRBJ2-1; the TCRdb call, TRBD1, lacks DNA for checking. Germline V CDR1 and CDR2: MNHEY, SVGAGI. The length of the CDR3 is 13 residues. CDR3: CASSGGEYNEQFF.

The V call is TRBV27, the J call TRBJ1-2. The CDR3 spans 17 residues. Germline V gives CDR1 MNHEY, CDR2 SMNVEV (reference sequence). The CDR3 is CASSQTLRDPGIVGYTF.

Here the CDR3 reads CSARGLGGDGYTF. V usage is TRBV20-1 and J usage is TRBJ1-2; the TRBD1 assignment by TCRdb is unverifiable without DNA. CDR3 length equals 13 residues. Germline assignment: CDR1 DFQATT and CDR2 SNEGSKA (reference sequence).

This chain uses TRBV29-1 with TRBJ2-1; TCRdb lists TRBD1, though no DNA is available to test this call. Germline lookup yields CDR1 SQVTM and CDR2 ANQGSEA. CDR3 size: 14 residues. CDR3 sequence: CSVVPGQGRDEQFF.

The chain combines TRBV4-3 with TRBJ2-5; TCRdb's D gene call, TRBD2, goes unchecked for lack of DNA. Germline V gene sequence: CDR1 LGHNA, CDR2 YSLEER. The CDR3 is 15 amino acids. Here the CDR3 reads CASSQDWGGYETQYF.

The chain couples TRBV7-9 to TRBJ2-2; checking the TCRdb D call of TRBD1 is not possible without DNA. The CDR3 is made up of 18 amino acids. Germline V lookup: CDR1 SEHNR, CDR2 FQNEAQ (reference sequence). The CDR3 loop reads CASSISILRDPNTGELFF.

The rearrangement joins TRBV7-6 to TRBJ2-5; TCRdb lists TRBD2, though no DNA is available to test this call. This CDR3 is 14 amino acids long. The V gene's germline CDR1 is SGHVS and CDR2 FNYEAQ. The CDR3 reads CASSQLGGWETQYF.

The V call is TRBV19, the J call TRBJ2-7; checking the TCRdb D call of TRBD1 is not possible without DNA. The CDR3 is 15 residues long. Germline CDR1 and CDR2: LNHDA and SQIVND (reference sequence). The CDR3 is CASSQLNRGPGEQYF.

This sequence joins TRBV27 and TRBJ2-1; TCRdb lists TRBD2, though no DNA is available to test this call. Per the germline V gene, CDR1 is MNHEY and CDR2 is SMNVEV (reference sequence). There are 13 residues in the CDR3. CDR3 amino acids: CASSLLANNEQFF.

The chain has TRBV24-1 and TRBJ2-3; TCRdb picks TRBD2, but there is no DNA to check that call. Germline-derived CDR1 and CDR2 are KGHDR and SFDVKD. The length of the CDR3 is 18 residues. CDR3 sequence reads: CATSDPAGLALIADTQYF.

This chain connects TRBV7-6 to TRBJ2-7; the D gene TCRdb calls, TRBD2, cannot be checked with no DNA. Germline values: CDR1 SGHVS, CDR2 FNYEAQ. This CDR3 has 14 amino acids. CDR3: CASSLSGSRYEQYF.

The V gene is TRBV9, the J gene TRBJ1-5; the TCRdb call, TRBD1, lacks DNA for checking. Germline loops: CDR1 SGDLS, CDR2 YYNGEE. CDR3 length equals 15 residues. The CDR3 spells CASSASGHQSQPQHF.

V gene TRBV28 combines with J gene TRBJ2-1; the TRBD1 assignment by TCRdb is unverifiable without DNA. This CDR3 contains 15 residues. The germline V gene has CDR1 MDHEN and CDR2 SYDVKM. CDR3 in amino acids: CASSLERGLEDEQFF.

This CDR3 reads CSAKAGDTEAFF. This sequence joins TRBV20-1 and TRBJ1-1. From germline, CDR1 is DFQATT and CDR2 SNEGSKA (reference sequence). The CDR3 totals 12 residues.

The V and J genes are TRBV27 and TRBJ2-2; checking the TCRdb D call of TRBD1 is not possible without DNA. The CDR3 is 13 residues long. Per the germline V gene, CDR1 is MNHEY and CDR2 is SMNVEV (reference sequence). This chain's CDR3 is CASSPRGTGELFF.

This CDR3 reads CASSEGGANVLTF. The chain links TRBV2 to TRBJ2-6. Germline V gives CDR1 SNHLY, CDR2 FYNNEI. This CDR3 comprises 13 residues.

The chain is built from TRBV28 and TRBJ2-1; TCRdb selects TRBD1, and the lack of DNA leaves this call unchecked. The germline CDR1 and CDR2 sequences are MDHEN and SYDVKM. The CDR3 is 13 amino acids. The CDR3 is CASGLWGFNEQFF.

The chain combines TRBV5-5 with TRBJ2-2. The CDR3 loop spans 14 amino acids. In germline, CDR1 is SGHKS, CDR2 YYEKEE (reference sequence). CDR3 loop: CASSLLANTGELFF.

This chain joins TRBV29-1 and TRBJ2-5; TCRdb outputs TRBD1, but without DNA this stays unchecked. In germline, CDR1 is SQVTM, CDR2 ANQGSEA. The CDR3 consists of 13 residues. This CDR3 reads CSVVPGFQETQYF. Looking up the rest from reference TRBV29-1 and TRBJ2-5 gives the full variable domain: SAVISQKPSRDICQRGTSLTIQCQVDSQVTMMFWYRQQPGQSLTLIATANQGSEATYESGFVIDKFPISRPNLTFSTLTVSNMSPEDSSIYLCSVVPGFQETQYFGPGTRLLVL.

This sequence joins TRBV19 and TRBJ1-5; TCRdb's D gene call, TRBD1, goes unchecked for lack of DNA. The CDR3 covers 15 residues. CDR1 and CDR2 (germline): LNHDA, SQIVND (reference sequence). The CDR3 region is CASSPMGQGNQPQHF.

This chain connects TRBV29-1 to TRBJ2-1; the D call from TCRdb, TRBD1, cannot be confirmed without DNA. CDR3 size: 13 residues. Germline-derived CDR1 and CDR2 are SQVTM and ANQGSEA. The CDR3 protein is CGVDGRGPDEQFF.

V gene TRBV7-3 combines with J gene TRBJ2-1; TCRdb's D gene call, TRBD1, goes unchecked for lack of DNA. Germline V gene sequence: CDR1 SGHTA, CDR2 FQGTGA. CDR3 length: 13 amino acids. This chain's CDR3 is CASSPPGANEQFF.

The chain combines TRBV29-1 with TRBJ1-2. The germline CDR1 and CDR2 sequences are SQVTM and ANQGSEA. The length of the CDR3 is 11 residues. The CDR3 is CSVDIRGGYTF.

This chain uses TRBV9 with TRBJ2-1; TCRdb names TRBD1, which stays unverified in the absence of DNA. The CDR3 covers 15 residues. Germline assignment: CDR1 SGDLS and CDR2 YYNGEE. This CDR3 is CASSETGSLYNEQFF.

The chain combines TRBV5-1 with TRBJ1-2. CDR1 SGHRS and CDR2 YFSETQ come from the germline V gene. There are 15 residues in the CDR3. The CDR3 reads CASSSGLGNNYGYTF.

The chain joins TRBV7-9 to TRBJ2-7; TCRdb reports TRBD2, a call that lacks DNA to check it against. This CDR3 region has 13 residues. The germline V gene encodes CDR1 SEHNR and CDR2 FQNEAQ (reference sequence). CDR3 loop: CASDGAPSYEQYF.

CDR3 loop: CASSISNQPQHF. This chain joins TRBV28 and TRBJ1-5. This CDR3 is built from 12 residues. Germline lookup yields CDR1 MDHEN and CDR2 SYDVKM.

The V gene is TRBV29-1, the J gene TRBJ2-5; the TCRdb call, TRBD1, lacks DNA for checking. Germline V gene sequence: CDR1 SQVTM, CDR2 ANQGSEA. The CDR3 loop spans 13 amino acids. CDR3 sequence: CSVDGGIQETQYF.